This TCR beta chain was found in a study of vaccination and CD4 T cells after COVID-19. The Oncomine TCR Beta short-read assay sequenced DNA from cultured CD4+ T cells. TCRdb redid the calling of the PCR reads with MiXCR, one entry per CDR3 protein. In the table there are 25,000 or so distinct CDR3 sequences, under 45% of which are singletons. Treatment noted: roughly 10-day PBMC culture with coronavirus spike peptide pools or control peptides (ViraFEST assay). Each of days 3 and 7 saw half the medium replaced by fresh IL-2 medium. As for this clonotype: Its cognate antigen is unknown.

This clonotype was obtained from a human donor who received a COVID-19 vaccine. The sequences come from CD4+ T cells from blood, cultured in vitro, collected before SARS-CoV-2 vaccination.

The CDR3 here is CASRATGTGYGYTF. For the CDR3, the DNA is TGTGCCAGCAGGGCTACAGGGACGGGCTATGGCTACACCTTC. The genes are TRBV28 and TRBJ1-2, with D possibly matching TRBD1 (6 bases). Germline V gene sequence: CDR1 MDHEN, CDR2 SYDVKM. V lost 6 bases to trimming and J lost 4 bases, with 15 bases between them. The CDR3 consists of 14 residues.